The clone carrying this TCR beta chain occurred once. Antigen: not known. This sample was taken from a study of T cell responses to AZD1222 COVID-19 vaccine. The study, taken as a whole, reports: Spike-specific TCR breadth and depth were elevated following two AZD1222 doses. Females outnumbered males among donors, who were mostly white British; clonal diversity was possibly underestimated. Seropositivity was recorded at baseline in only 6 or 7 AZD1222 recipients.

The germline CDR1 and CDR2 sequences are MNHEY and SVGEGT. The CDR3 runs to 14 residues. V lost 5 bases, J lost 1 base, and 10 bases lay in between. Repertoires were generated with immunoSEQ multiplex PCR, while TCRdb's copy carries only in-frame clones and drops some. Of around 99,000 clones in the sample, approximately 92% were seen once. The V and J genes are TRBV6-2 or TRBV6-3 and TRBJ2-3; D call uncertain. The sample here was peripheral blood, taken on day 0 of AZD1222 vaccination. This sequence originates from an adult in good health. CDR3 DNA sequence: TGTGCCAGCAGTCTTGTTCAGCGCACAGATACGCAGTATTTT. This gives the protein CASSLVQRTDTQYF.